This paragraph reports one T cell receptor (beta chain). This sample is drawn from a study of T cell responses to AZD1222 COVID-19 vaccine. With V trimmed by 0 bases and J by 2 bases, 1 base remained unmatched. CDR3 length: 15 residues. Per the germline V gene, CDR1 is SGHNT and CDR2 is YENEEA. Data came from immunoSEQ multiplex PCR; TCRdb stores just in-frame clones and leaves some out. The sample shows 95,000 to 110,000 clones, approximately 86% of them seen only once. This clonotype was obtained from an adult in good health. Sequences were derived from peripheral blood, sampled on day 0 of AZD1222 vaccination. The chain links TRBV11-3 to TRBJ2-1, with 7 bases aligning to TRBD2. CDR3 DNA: TGTGCCAGCAGCTTAGATCGGGGGGCCTACAATGAGCAGTTCTTC. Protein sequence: CASSLDRGAYNEQFF.